The 8 T cell receptor beta chains in this list originate from one sample, sequenced in a study of blood T cell repertoires in COVID-19. Assay used: immunoSEQ multiplex PCR; TCRdb lists only in-frame clones, some missing. The table records 350,000 to 400,000 clones, around 90% of them present only once. The specimen was peripheral blood. The receptors were gathered from a man in his late teens or twenties with active or convalescent COVID-19.

This rearrangement joins TRBV5-1 to TRBJ2-3, with TRBD2 matching 10 bases. Germline V lookup: CDR1 SGHRS, CDR2 YFSETQ. V lost 4 bases to trimming and J lost 3 bases; unmatched junction nucleotides: 5. This CDR3 comprises 15 residues. The CDR3 here is CASSRTSGKTDTQYF. CDR3 in DNA: TGCGCCAGCAGCAGAACTAGCGGGAAAACAGATACGCAGTATTTT.

The chain recombines TRBV19 with TRBJ2-3; TRBD1 matches at 7 bases. Germline trimming cut 6 bases from V and 0 bases from J; bases unmatched to any gene: 6. Germline CDR1 and CDR2: LNHDA and SQIVND (reference sequence). The CDR3 consists of 15 residues. CDR3 in DNA: TGTGCCAGTAGGAGGTGGGGACAGAGCACAGATACGCAGTATTTT. As protein: CASRRWGQSTDTQYF.

The chain uses TRBV7-9 and TRBJ1-2; the D gene is possibly TRBD1 (6 bases). Germline V gene lookup returns CDR1 SEHNR and CDR2 FQNEAQ (reference sequence). This CDR3 has 15 residues. Trimming shortened V by 1 base and J by 8 bases, and 17 bases separated the two germline ends. CDR3 bases: TGTGCCAGCAGCTTAGGATTTTTGGGGGCTGAGGGCTACACCTTC. It codes for CASSLGFLGAEGYTF.

This clone occurred once. V usage is TRBV6-2 or TRBV6-3 and J usage is TRBJ2-3; maybe TRBD2 (5 bases). Germline CDR1 reads MNHEY; CDR2 reads SVGEGT. Trimming removed 7 bases at V and 5 bases at J, with 22 bases between. The CDR3 has 16 amino acids. The CDR3 nucleotides are TGTGCCAGCAACCCACCCGGGCTGGGAGCTGGAGATACGCAGTATTTT. Translated: CASNPPGLGAGDTQYF.

The chain joins TRBV6-2 or TRBV6-3 to TRBJ2-2; 7 bases fit TRBD2. The J segment lost 2 bases and the V segment lost 5 bases, leaving 5 bases of the junction unmatched. The germline V gene has CDR1 MNHEY and CDR2 SVGEGT. This CDR3 has 15 residues. CDR3 sequence reads: CASSRGLINTGELFF. DNA of the CDR3: TGTGCCAGCAGTAGGGGACTAATAAACACCGGGGAGCTGTTTTTT.

J is TRBJ1-1 and V is TRBV19; no clear D. Per the germline V gene, CDR1 is LNHDA and CDR2 is SQIVND (reference sequence). The V end lost 1 base, the J end lost 1 base, and 13 bases lay between the germline ends. There are 16 residues in the CDR3. CDR3 bases: TGTGCCAGTAGTATAGTGGAGAGGGTGAAGAACACTGAAGCTTTCTTT. It translates to CASSIVERVKNTEAFF.

This chain connects TRBV27 to TRBJ2-1; 15 nucleotides align to TRBD2. Germline lookup yields CDR1 MNHEY and CDR2 SMNVEV (reference sequence). V lost 7 bases and J lost 14; bases outside the gene matches: 15. The CDR3 covers 16 residues. CDR3 amino acids: CASTLDVRTSGGAEFF. Written as DNA, the CDR3 is TGTGCCAGCACTTTGGACGTCCGGACTAGCGGGGGGGCTGAGTTCTTC.

The V and J genes are TRBV6-5 and TRBJ1-5, with D unclear. Germline CDR1 MNHEY, CDR2 SVGAGI. Trimming left V 7 bases short and J 4 bases short, with 11 bases between. This CDR3 is built from 13 residues. In DNA form, the CDR3 reads TGTGCCAGCATCCCGGGAGGTAATCAGCCCCAGCATTTT. Translation: CASIPGGNQPQHF.